The 13 T cell receptor beta chains given below trace back to one sample, sequenced in a study of PD-1 blockade in classical Hodgkin lymphoma. Repertoires were generated with immunoSEQ multiplex PCR, while TCRdb's copy carries only in-frame clones and drops some. The data show over 25,000 clones, under 75% seen once. There was relapse after autologous stem cell transplantation in every patient, and there was variation in brentuximab vedotin exposure. This sample comprised peripheral blood mononuclear cells (PBMCs), obtained before the second cycle of nivolumab. The receptors originated from a human donor with classical Hodgkin lymphoma.

This clone appeared a few times. The gene calls are TRBV2 and TRBJ2-2; D remains ambiguous. CDR1 and CDR2 (germline): SNHLY, FYNNEI. Trimming shortened V by 2 bases and J by 6 bases, and 1 base separated the two germline ends. There are 11 residues in the CDR3. CDR3 loop: CASSEPGELFF. The CDR3 DNA reads as TGTGCCAGCAGTGAACCCGGGGAGCTGTTTTTT. The full variable domain, rest sourced from reference TRBV2 and TRBJ2-2, is EPEVTQTPSHQVTQMGQEVILRCVPISNHLYFYWYRQILGQKVEFLVSFYNNEISEKSEIFDDQFSVERPDGSNFTLKIRSTKLEDSAMYFCASSEPGELFFGEGSRLTVL.

This clone appeared once. The chain joins TRBV7-2 to TRBJ1-4, with 7 bases fitting TRBD1. V lost 5 bases to trimming and J lost 4 bases; unmatched junction nucleotides: 10. The CDR3 runs to 16 residues. Germline CDR1 reads SGHTA; CDR2 reads FQGNSA. CDR3 DNA sequence: TGTGCCAGCAGCGCCCTTTGGGACAGCATTAATGAAAAACTGTTTTTT. This encodes CASSALWDSINEKLFF.

This clone was counted only a few times. V usage is TRBV6-6 and J usage is TRBJ1-1, with 7 bases lining up with TRBD1. This CDR3 comprises 15 residues. Germline loops: CDR1 MNHNY, CDR2 SVGAGI (reference sequence). The ends lost 7 bases at V and 1 base at J; junction bases unmatched: 9. CDR3 protein: CASTPEGAGNTEAFF. CDR3 coding DNA: TGTGCCAGCACCCCCGAGGGGGCAGGGAACACTGAAGCTTTCTTT.

This clone came up a few times. This chain links TRBV5-4 with TRBJ2-2; TRBD2 matches at 7 bases. Looked up from germline, CDR1 is SGHNT and CDR2 is YYREEE (reference sequence). The CDR3 is made up of 13 amino acids. V gave up 4 bases and J gave up 7 bases; unmatched junction bases: 4. The CDR3 is CASSRPGGGELFF. Here the CDR3 DNA reads TGTGCCAGCAGCCGACCGGGGGGCGGGGAGCTGTTTTTT.

The chain is built from TRBV21-1 and TRBJ2-7; the D call of TRBD1 is as the table states it, not checked on the DNA. TRBV21-1 is a recognized pseudogene. This CDR3 contains 17 residues. Written as DNA, the CDR3 is TGTGCCAGCAGCAAGAAGCGGCGGGACAGAGCTAAATACGAGCAGTACGTC. As protein: CASSKKRRDRAKYEQYV.

This chain uses TRBV19 with TRBJ2-1; D ambiguous. The CDR3 sequence is 12 residues long. Trimming cost V 3 bases and J 6 bases, with 6 bases left between them. Per germline, CDR1 LNHDA and CDR2 SQIVND (reference sequence). The CDR3 sequence: CASSIGLNEQFF. Written as DNA, the CDR3 is TGTGCCAGTAGTATCGGCCTCAATGAGCAGTTCTTC.

This clone was seen only a few times. V usage is TRBV28 and J usage is TRBJ1-1; maybe TRBD1 (5 bases). The CDR3 has 14 residues. The V end was cut by 3 bases, the J end by 4 bases, with 12 bases between. Looked up from germline, CDR1 is MDHEN and CDR2 is SYDVKM. The CDR3 DNA reads TGTGCCAGCAGTTTGACGGGGCTGAGCACTGAAGCTTTCTTT. This encodes CASSLTGLSTEAFF.

The chain carries TRBV7-6 and TRBJ2-3; 8 bases align to TRBD1. V lost 1 base and J lost 5; bases outside the gene matches: 8. Germline-derived CDR1 and CDR2 are SGHVS and FNYEAQ. The CDR3 is made up of 16 amino acids. The CDR3 is CASSLGAGGGKDTQYF. CDR3 nucleotide sequence: TGTGCCAGCAGCTTAGGGGCAGGGGGCGGAAAAGATACGCAGTATTTT.

The chain carries TRBV11-2 and TRBJ1-1; D is ambiguous. V was trimmed by 5 bases and J by 0 bases, leaving 13 bases between them. Germline values: CDR1 SGHAT, CDR2 FQNNGV. The CDR3 extends over 15 amino acids. The DNA for the CDR3 is TGTGCCAGCAGCCCCCCCGGTCGGGTGAACACTGAAGCTTTCTTT. Translation gives CASSPPGRVNTEAFF.

The genes are TRBV6-5 and TRBJ1-1, with TRBD1 matching 7 bases. The CDR3 spans 13 residues. CDR1 and CDR2 from the germline V gene are MNHEY and SVGAGI. V trimming: 6 bases; J trimming: 7 bases; junction bases outside the gene matches: 8. CDR3 in amino acids: CASSTGTVIEAFF. In nucleotides, the CDR3 is TGTGCCAGCAGCACCGGGACAGTTATTGAAGCTTTCTTT.

This sequence joins TRBV6-1 and TRBJ1-2; 12 nucleotides line up with TRBD1. Germline loops: CDR1 MNHNS, CDR2 SASEGT. This CDR3 has 14 amino acids. J lost 13 bases, V lost 0 bases, and 6 bases had no gene match. The chain's CDR3 is CASSEAGDRGHSTF. In DNA form, the CDR3 reads TGTGCCAGCAGTGAAGCGGGGGACAGGGGGCACTCCACCTTC.

About this clone itself: Germline and junction disagree at one end, which may indicate a read error. V usage is TRBV7-7 and J usage is TRBJ2-6; D is ambiguous. Per germline, CDR1 SSHAT and CDR2 FNYEAQ (reference sequence). The CDR3 totals 14 residues. The CDR3 DNA reads TGTGCTAGCAGCGTTAGCTCTGGGGCCAACGTCCTGACTTTC. Protein: CASSVSSGANVLTF.

The V and J genes are TRBV27 and TRBJ2-3, with D hard to call. From germline, CDR1 is MNHEY and CDR2 SMNVEV (reference sequence). Between the trimmed V and J ends, which lost 3 bases and 3 bases, there was a span of 10 bases. CDR3 size: 14 residues. The CDR3 loop is CASSFGQATDTQYF. Written as DNA, the CDR3 is TGTGCCAGCAGTTTTGGGCAGGCTACAGATACGCAGTATTTT.